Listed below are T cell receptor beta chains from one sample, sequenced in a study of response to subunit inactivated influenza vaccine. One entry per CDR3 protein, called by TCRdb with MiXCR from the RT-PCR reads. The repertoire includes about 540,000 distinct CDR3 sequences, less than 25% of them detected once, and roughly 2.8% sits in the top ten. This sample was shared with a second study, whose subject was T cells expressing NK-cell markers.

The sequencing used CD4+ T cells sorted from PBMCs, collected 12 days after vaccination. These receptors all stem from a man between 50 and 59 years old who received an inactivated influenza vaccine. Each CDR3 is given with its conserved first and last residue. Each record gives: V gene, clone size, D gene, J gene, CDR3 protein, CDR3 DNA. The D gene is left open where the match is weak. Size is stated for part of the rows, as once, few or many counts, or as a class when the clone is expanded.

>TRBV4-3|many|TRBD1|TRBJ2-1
CASSQGYRGTYNEQFF
TGCGCCAGCAGCCAAGGGTACAGGGGGACCTACAATGAGCAGTTCTTC
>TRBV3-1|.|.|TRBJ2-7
CASSQFGTPTYEQYF
TGTGCCAGCAGCCAATTCGGGACACCTACCTACGAGCAGTACTTC
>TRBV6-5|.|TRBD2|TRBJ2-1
CASSYWREGYNEQFF
TGTGCCAGCAGTTACTGGCGGGAGGGCTACAATGAGCAGTTCTTC
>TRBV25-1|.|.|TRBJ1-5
CASSGGPGQPQHF
TGTGCCAGCAGTGGGGGGCCCGGGCAGCCCCAGCATTTT
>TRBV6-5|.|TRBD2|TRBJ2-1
CASSYISGGGNSYNEQFF
TGTGCCAGCAGTTACATCTCCGGCGGGGGGAATTCCTACAATGAGCAGTTCTTC
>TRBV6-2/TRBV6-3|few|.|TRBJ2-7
CASSSTIQRRYEQYF
TGTGCCAGCAGTTCTACAATACAGCGGAGATACGAGCAGTACTTC
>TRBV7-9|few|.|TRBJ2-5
CASSFRAELQETQYF
TGTGCCAGCAGCTTTCGGGCGGAACTCCAAGAGACCCAGTACTTC
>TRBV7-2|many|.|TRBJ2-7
CASSLYYEQYF
TGTGCCAGCAGCTTATACTACGAGCAGTACTTC
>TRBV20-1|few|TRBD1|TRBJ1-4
CSASKTGGSTNEKLFF
TGCAGTGCTAGTAAGACAGGGGGCTCAACTAATGAAAAACTGTTTTTT
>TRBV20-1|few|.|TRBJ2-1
CSERRGGGFNEQFF
TGCAGTGAGCGTCGAGGGGGTGGATTCAATGAGCAGTTCTTC
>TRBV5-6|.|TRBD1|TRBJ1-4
CASSLGGQTTNEKLFF
TGTGCCAGCAGCTTGGGGGGACAGACAACTAATGAAAAACTGTTTTTT
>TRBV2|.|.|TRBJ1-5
CASSYAGGGAQHF
TGTGCCAGCAGTTACGCGGGAGGAGGGGCCCAGCATTTT
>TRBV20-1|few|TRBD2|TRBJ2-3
CSASPPSGRVDTQYF
TGCAGTGCTAGCCCCCCTAGCGGGAGGGTAGATACGCAGTATTTT
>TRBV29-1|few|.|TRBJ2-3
CSVLALLGDTQYF
TGCAGCGTACTGGCCCTTCTGGGAGATACGCAGTATTTT
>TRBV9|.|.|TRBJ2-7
CAGSYEQYF
TGTGCCGGGTCCTACGAGCAGTACTTC
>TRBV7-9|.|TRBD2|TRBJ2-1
CASSPLSGGEQFF
TGTGCCAGCAGCCCTCTCTCGGGAGGGGAGCAGTTCTTC
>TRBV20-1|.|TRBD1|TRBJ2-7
CSAKTGPAGEYF
TGCAGTGCTAAGACAGGGCCGGCTGGGGAGTACTTC
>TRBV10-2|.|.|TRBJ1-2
CASSKNRDYYGYTF
TGCGCCAGCAGTAAAAACAGGGACTACTATGGCTACACCTTC
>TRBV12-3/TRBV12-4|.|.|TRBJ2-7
CASSLGTSPYEQYF
TGTGCCAGCAGTTTAGGGACGTCCCCCTACGAGCAGTACTTC
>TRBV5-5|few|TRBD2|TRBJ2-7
CASSRLAESSYEQYF
TGTGCCAGCAGCCGGCTAGCGGAAAGCTCCTACGAGCAGTACTTC
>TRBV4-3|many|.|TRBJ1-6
CASSQGPGSPLHF
TGCGCCAGCAGCCAGGGACCGGGTTCACCCCTCCACTTT
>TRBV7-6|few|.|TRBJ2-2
CASSLGDIKTGELFF
TGTGCCAGCAGCTTAGGGGACATCAAGACCGGGGAGCTGTTTTTT
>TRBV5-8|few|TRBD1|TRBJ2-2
CASSGDRGWTGELFF
TGTGCCAGCAGCGGTGACAGGGGCTGGACCGGGGAGCTGTTTTTT
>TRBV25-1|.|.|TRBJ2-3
CASSSPTEPQDTQYF
TGTGCCAGCAGTTCGCCGACAGAACCGCAGGATACGCAGTATTTT
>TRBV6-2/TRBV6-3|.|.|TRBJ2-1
CASSYEGRGEYNEQFF
TGTGCCAGCAGTTACGAAGGCAGGGGGGAGTACAATGAGCAGTTCTTC
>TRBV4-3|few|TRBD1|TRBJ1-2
CASSPETGGGYTF
TGCGCCAGCAGCCCGGAGACAGGGGGAGGCTACACCTTC
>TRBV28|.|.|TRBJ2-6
CASGGTATGANVLTF
TGTGCCAGCGGTGGGACCGCGACTGGGGCCAACGTCCTGACTTTC
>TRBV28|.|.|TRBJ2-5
CASSSPHYQETQYF
TGTGCCAGCAGTTCCCCTCATTACCAAGAGACCCAGTACTTC
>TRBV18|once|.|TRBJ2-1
CASSPPQGSGSYNEQFF
TGTGCCAGCTCACCACCCCAGGGGAGTGGGTCCTACAATGAGCAGTTCTTC
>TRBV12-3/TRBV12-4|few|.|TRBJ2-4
CASSLRSQNIQYF
TGTGCCAGCAGTTTAAGGTCCCAAAACATTCAGTACTTC
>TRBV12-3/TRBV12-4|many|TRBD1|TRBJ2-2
CASRQGANTGELFF
TGTGCCAGCAGGCAGGGGGCGAACACCGGGGAGCTGTTTTTT
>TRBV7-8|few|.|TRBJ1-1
CASSQGRANTEAFF
TGTGCCAGCAGCCAGGGACGGGCGAACACTGAAGCTTTCTTT
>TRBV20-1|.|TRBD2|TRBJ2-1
CSALTGTSVYNEQFF
TGCAGTGCTTTAACCGGGACTAGCGTATACAATGAGCAGTTCTTC
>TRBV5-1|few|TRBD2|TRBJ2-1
CASGREGRGEQFF
TGCGCCAGCGGGCGGGAGGGCCGAGGTGAGCAGTTCTTC
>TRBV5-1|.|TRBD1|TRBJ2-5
CASSNRQGAGETQYF
TGCGCCAGCAGCAATCGACAGGGGGCGGGAGAGACCCAGTACTTC
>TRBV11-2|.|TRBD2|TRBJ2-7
CASSFLAGVSEQYF
TGTGCCAGCAGCTTTCTAGCGGGAGTCAGCGAGCAGTACTTC
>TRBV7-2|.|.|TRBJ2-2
CASSPQTTNTGELFF
TGTGCCAGCAGCCCTCAGACCACGAACACCGGGGAGCTGTTTTTT
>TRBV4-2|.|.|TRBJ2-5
CASSQEYNAVQETQYF
TGTGCCAGCAGCCAAGAGTATAATGCGGTCCAGGAGACCCAGTACTTC
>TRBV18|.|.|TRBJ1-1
CASSPPMRRWGTEAFF
TGTGCCAGCTCACCACCTATGAGGCGCTGGGGGACTGAAGCTTTCTTT
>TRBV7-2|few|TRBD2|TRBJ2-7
CASSTQRGSYEQYF
TGTGCCAGCAGCACCCAGCGGGGCTCCTACGAGCAGTACTTC
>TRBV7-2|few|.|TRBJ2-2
CASRKGGRSNTGELFF
TGTGCCAGCAGGAAGGGGGGGCGTTCGAACACCGGGGAGCTGTTTTTT
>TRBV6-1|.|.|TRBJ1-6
CASSTKGVFGVSPLHF
TGTGCCAGCAGTACAAAGGGGGTCTTCGGGGTTTCACCCCTCCACTTT
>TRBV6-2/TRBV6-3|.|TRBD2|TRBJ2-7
CASSREPSGRIYEQYF
TGTGCCAGCAGTCGGGAGCCTAGCGGGAGGATCTACGAGCAGTACTTC
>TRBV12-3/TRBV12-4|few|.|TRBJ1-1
CASSSRLAEAFF
TGTGCCAGCAGTTCGCGGCTGGCTGAAGCTTTCTTT
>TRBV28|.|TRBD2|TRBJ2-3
CASSRWGGTDTQYF
TGTGCCAGCAGTCGGTGGGGGGGTACAGATACGCAGTATTTT
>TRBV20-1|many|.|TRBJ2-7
CSAGDSYEQYF
TGCAGTGCGGGGGACTCCTACGAGCAGTACTTC
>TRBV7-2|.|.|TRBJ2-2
CASTPTGNTGELFF
TGTGCCAGCACCCCAACAGGGAACACCGGGGAGCTGTTTTTT
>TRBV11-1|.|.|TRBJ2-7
CASSLAQARPYEQYF
TGTGCCAGCAGCTTAGCCCAGGCGAGGCCCTACGAGCAGTACTTC
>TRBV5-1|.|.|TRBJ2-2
CASSLTPSTRDIGELFF
TGCGCCAGCAGCTTGACCCCTAGTACGCGGGATATCGGGGAGCTGTTTTTT
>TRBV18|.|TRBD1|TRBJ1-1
CASSPGTGGLAFF
TGTGCCAGCTCACCAGGGACAGGCGGCTTGGCTTTCTTT